A selection of T cell receptor beta chains follows, all from one sample in a study of STAT5B mutations in CD4+ large granular lymphocyte leukemia. Libraries were prepared by immunoSEQ multiplex PCR; TCRdb keeps only in-frame clonotypes and omits some of them. The sample contains 30,000 or so clones, more than 75% of which appear only once. Sample: CD4+ T cells from blood buffy coats. These receptor sequences come from a human donor in good health. Each CDR3 is given with its conserved first and last residue. D genes are given only for firm matches. Only some rows state a clone size, as once, few, many or a class for expanded clones.

abundance: few; j_gene: TRBJ2-2; v_gene: TRBV19; d_gene: NA; CDR3aa: CASSPNAGGELFF; CDR3nt: TGTGCCAGTAGTCCGAACGCAGGAGGGGAGCTGTTTTTT
abundance: NA; j_gene: TRBJ2-5; v_gene: TRBV7-9; d_gene: NA; CDR3aa: CASSLGVLIREETQYF; CDR3nt: TGTGCCAGCAGCTTAGGCGTGTTGATAAGAGAAGAGACCCAGTACTTC
abundance: NA; j_gene: TRBJ2-3; v_gene: TRBV6-5; d_gene: TRBD1; CDR3aa: CASSYSWGQPDTQYF; CDR3nt: TGTGCCAGCAGTTACTCATGGGGACAGCCAGATACGCAGTATTTT
abundance: NA; j_gene: TRBJ2-7; v_gene: TRBV7-9; d_gene: NA; CDR3aa: CASSPGLGYEQYF; CDR3nt: TGTGCCAGCAGCCCCGGTCTGGGTTACGAGCAGTACTTC
abundance: NA; j_gene: TRBJ1-1; v_gene: TRBV7-8; d_gene: NA; CDR3aa: CASSSHWVEAFF; CDR3nt: TGTGCCAGCAGCTCTCACTGGGTGGAAGCTTTCTTT
abundance: NA; j_gene: TRBJ1-5; v_gene: TRBV12-2; d_gene: NA; CDR3aa: CASRHPTGGNQPQHF; CDR3nt: TGTGCAAGTCGCCACCCTACGGGGGGCAATCAGCCCCAGCATTTT
abundance: NA; j_gene: TRBJ1-3; v_gene: TRBV19; d_gene: TRBD1; CDR3aa: CASSVQGAAGNTIYF; CDR3nt: TGTGCCAGTAGTGTCCAGGGGGCTGCTGGAAACACCATATATTTT
abundance: NA; j_gene: TRBJ1-1; v_gene: TRBV7-2; d_gene: NA; CDR3aa: CASSLPSTGHTEAFF; CDR3nt: TGTGCCAGCAGCTTACCGTCCACCGGACACACTGAAGCTTTCTTT
abundance: NA; j_gene: TRBJ2-1; v_gene: TRBV5-1; d_gene: TRBD2; CDR3aa: CASSPGGRNNEQFF; CDR3nt: TGCGCCAGCAGCCCCGGCGGGAGAAACAATGAGCAGTTCTTC
abundance: NA; j_gene: TRBJ2-5; v_gene: TRBV7-2; d_gene: NA; CDR3aa: CASSLAGRDETQYF; CDR3nt: TGTGCCAGCAGCTTAGCCGGACGCGATGAGACCCAGTACTTC
abundance: NA; j_gene: TRBJ2-1; v_gene: TRBV29-1; d_gene: TRBD2; CDR3aa: CSVDSWDYGNNEQFF; CDR3nt: TGCAGCGTTGATTCGTGGGACTATGGCAACAATGAGCAGTTCTTC
abundance: few; j_gene: TRBJ1-2; v_gene: TRBV29-1; d_gene: NA; CDR3aa: CSVETGNEGYGYTF; CDR3nt: TGCAGCGTTGAAACAGGGAATGAAGGCTATGGCTACACCTTC
abundance: NA; j_gene: TRBJ2-7; v_gene: TRBV25-1; d_gene: TRBD2; CDR3aa: CASSESRPLAGGGEQYF; CDR3nt: TGTGCCAGCAGTGAATCGAGGCCCCTAGCGGGGGGTGGGGAGCAGTACTTC
abundance: NA; j_gene: TRBJ2-7; v_gene: TRBV5-4; d_gene: NA; CDR3aa: CASSGPQPHSYEQYF; CDR3nt: TGTGCCAGCAGCGGACCCCAGCCCCACTCCTACGAGCAGTACTTC
abundance: NA; j_gene: TRBJ1-5; v_gene: TRBV6-1; d_gene: NA; CDR3aa: CASSEQGPIGNQPQHF; CDR3nt: TGTGCCAGCAGCGAACAGGGACCCATAGGCAATCAGCCCCAGCATTTT
abundance: few; j_gene: TRBJ1-1; v_gene: TRBV4-3; d_gene: NA; CDR3aa: CASSQEVRNTEAFF; CDR3nt: TGCGCCAGCAGCCAAGAAGTTAGGAACACTGAAGCTTTCTTT
abundance: NA; j_gene: TRBJ1-5; v_gene: TRBV30; d_gene: TRBD1; CDR3aa: CAWSGRGLYNQPQHF; CDR3nt: TGTGCCTGGAGTGGGAGGGGGCTTTACAATCAGCCCCAGCATTTT
abundance: NA; j_gene: TRBJ1-6; v_gene: TRBV6-6; d_gene: TRBD1; CDR3aa: CASSTRQGNSPLHF; CDR3nt: TGTGCCAGCAGTACAAGACAGGGAAACTCACCCCTCCACTTT
abundance: NA; j_gene: TRBJ2-5; v_gene: TRBV6-5; d_gene: NA; CDR3aa: CASRGGNQETQYF; CDR3nt: TGTGCCAGCAGGGGGGGAAACCAAGAGACCCAGTACTTC
abundance: NA; j_gene: TRBJ2-3; v_gene: TRBV11-3; d_gene: TRBD2; CDR3aa: CASSTLAGGLVTQYF; CDR3nt: TGTGCCAGCAGCACGTTAGCGGGGGGGCTAGTTACGCAGTATTTT
abundance: NA; j_gene: TRBJ2-1; v_gene: TRBV11-2; d_gene: NA; CDR3aa: CASHTGARSYNEQFF; CDR3nt: TGTGCCAGCCACACCGGAGCCCGCTCCTACAATGAGCAGTTCTTC
abundance: NA; j_gene: TRBJ1-1; v_gene: TRBV18; d_gene: NA; CDR3aa: CASSPEAGARRGTEAFF; CDR3nt: TGTGCCAGCTCACCAGAGGCGGGCGCTCGACGGGGCACTGAAGCTTTCTTT
abundance: NA; j_gene: TRBJ1-5; v_gene: TRBV6-5; d_gene: NA; CDR3aa: CASMAMSNQPQHF; CDR3nt: TGTGCCAGCATGGCGATGAGCAATCAGCCCCAGCATTTT
abundance: NA; j_gene: TRBJ1-2; v_gene: TRBV25-1; d_gene: NA; CDR3aa: CASSESRESYGYTF; CDR3nt: TGTGCCAGCAGTGAAAGTAGAGAGTCCTATGGCTACACCTTC
abundance: NA; j_gene: TRBJ1-2; v_gene: TRBV19; d_gene: TRBD1; CDR3aa: CASTDRAYGYTF; CDR3nt: TGTGCCAGTACTGACAGGGCCTATGGCTACACCTTC
abundance: NA; j_gene: TRBJ2-5; v_gene: TRBV19; d_gene: NA; CDR3aa: CASSIERGGTQETQYF; CDR3nt: TGTGCCAGTAGTATAGAGAGAGGGGGGACTCAAGAGACCCAGTACTTC
abundance: NA; j_gene: TRBJ2-1; v_gene: TRBV5-1; d_gene: TRBD2; CDR3aa: CASSLEPAGGGNEQFF; CDR3nt: TGCGCCAGCAGCTTGGAGCCAGCGGGAGGGGGTAATGAGCAGTTCTTC
abundance: few; j_gene: TRBJ1-1; v_gene: TRBV4-2; d_gene: NA; CDR3aa: CASSQDAGRIEAFF; CDR3nt: TGTGCCAGCAGCCAAGACGCGGGACGGATTGAAGCTTTCTTT
abundance: NA; j_gene: TRBJ1-2; v_gene: TRBV28; d_gene: NA; CDR3aa: CASHYGASYGYTF; CDR3nt: TGTGCCTCTCATTACGGGGCATCCTATGGCTACACCTTC
abundance: NA; j_gene: TRBJ1-1; v_gene: TRBV11-2; d_gene: NA; CDR3aa: CASSSRQSGNTEAFF; CDR3nt: TGTGCCAGCAGCTCCCGACAAAGTGGGAACACTGAAGCTTTCTTT
abundance: medium-sized; j_gene: TRBJ1-2; v_gene: TRBV4-3; d_gene: NA; CDR3aa: CASSRTQGLYTF; CDR3nt: TGCGCCAGCAGCCGGACACAGGGTCTCTACACCTTC
abundance: NA; j_gene: TRBJ2-1; v_gene: TRBV4-1; d_gene: NA; CDR3aa: CASTRGNEQFF; CDR3nt: TGCGCCAGCACAAGGGGTAATGAGCAGTTCTTC
abundance: NA; j_gene: TRBJ2-1; v_gene: TRBV16; d_gene: NA; CDR3aa: CASSQSRGPNNEQFF; CDR3nt: TGTGCCAGCAGCCAATCAAGGGGTCCTAACAATGAGCAGTTCTTC
abundance: NA; j_gene: TRBJ2-6; v_gene: TRBV9; d_gene: NA; CDR3aa: CASSRRPGANVLTF; CDR3nt: TGTGCCAGCAGCAGGAGGCCCGGGGCCAACGTCCTGACTTTC
abundance: NA; j_gene: TRBJ2-1; v_gene: TRBV5-1; d_gene: TRBD1; CDR3aa: CASSLATGGYSNEQFF; CDR3nt: TGCGCCAGCAGCTTGGCGACAGGGGGTTACTCCAATGAGCAGTTCTTC
abundance: NA; j_gene: TRBJ1-2; v_gene: TRBV18; d_gene: NA; CDR3aa: CASSPRGLSNYGYTF; CDR3nt: TGTGCCAGCTCACCCAGGGGCCTCTCTAACTATGGCTACACCTTC
abundance: NA; j_gene: TRBJ2-7; v_gene: TRBV10-2; d_gene: NA; CDR3aa: CASSEDIGTSEQYF; CDR3nt: TGCGCCAGCAGTGAGGACATCGGGACGTCCGAGCAGTACTTC
abundance: NA; j_gene: TRBJ1-5; v_gene: TRBV2; d_gene: TRBD1; CDR3aa: CASRATTGESNQPQHF; CDR3nt: TGTGCCAGCAGGGCGACGACAGGGGAAAGCAATCAGCCCCAGCATTTT
abundance: NA; j_gene: TRBJ2-5; v_gene: TRBV7-2; d_gene: NA; CDR3aa: CASSREYQETQYF; CDR3nt: TGTGCCAGCAGCCGGGAATACCAAGAGACCCAGTACTTC
abundance: NA; j_gene: TRBJ2-7; v_gene: TRBV9; d_gene: NA; CDR3aa: CASSPRLTLGEQYF; CDR3nt: TGTGCCAGCAGCCCTCGACTAACCTTAGGCGAGCAGTACTTC
abundance: NA; j_gene: TRBJ2-7; v_gene: TRBV29-1; d_gene: TRBD2; CDR3aa: CSVEGTSGQTYEQYF; CDR3nt: TGCAGCGTCGAAGGGACTAGCGGGCAAACCTACGAGCAGTACTTC
abundance: few; j_gene: TRBJ2-1; v_gene: TRBV6-4; d_gene: TRBD2; CDR3aa: CASRPWASGRANEQFF; CDR3nt: TGTGCCAGCAGGCCTTGGGCTAGCGGGAGGGCCAATGAGCAGTTCTTC
abundance: once; j_gene: TRBJ1-4; v_gene: TRBV7-9; d_gene: TRBD1; CDR3aa: CASSRGDRNYEKLFF; CDR3nt: TGTGCCAGCAGCCGCGGGGACAGGAATTATGAAAAACTGTTTTTT
abundance: NA; j_gene: TRBJ2-7; v_gene: TRBV7-9; d_gene: NA; CDR3aa: CASSTQGHEQYF; CDR3nt: TGTGCCAGCAGCACACAGGGTCACGAGCAGTACTTC
abundance: few; j_gene: TRBJ2-1; v_gene: TRBV29-1; d_gene: NA; CDR3aa: CSVFSSYNEQFF; CDR3nt: TGCAGCGTTTTTAGCTCCTACAATGAGCAGTTCTTC
abundance: NA; j_gene: TRBJ2-1; v_gene: TRBV5-4; d_gene: TRBD2; CDR3aa: CASSLAGGEQFF; CDR3nt: TGTGCCAGCAGCTTGGCGGGGGGTGAGCAGTTCTTC
abundance: NA; j_gene: TRBJ2-6; v_gene: TRBV9; d_gene: NA; CDR3aa: CASSVGLSGANVLTF; CDR3nt: TGTGCCAGCAGCGTAGGGCTATCTGGGGCCAACGTCCTGACTTTC
abundance: NA; j_gene: TRBJ2-5; v_gene: TRBV19; d_gene: NA; CDR3aa: CASSLGTRYQETQYF; CDR3nt: TGTGCCAGTAGTCTGGGGACACGGTACCAAGAGACCCAGTACTTC